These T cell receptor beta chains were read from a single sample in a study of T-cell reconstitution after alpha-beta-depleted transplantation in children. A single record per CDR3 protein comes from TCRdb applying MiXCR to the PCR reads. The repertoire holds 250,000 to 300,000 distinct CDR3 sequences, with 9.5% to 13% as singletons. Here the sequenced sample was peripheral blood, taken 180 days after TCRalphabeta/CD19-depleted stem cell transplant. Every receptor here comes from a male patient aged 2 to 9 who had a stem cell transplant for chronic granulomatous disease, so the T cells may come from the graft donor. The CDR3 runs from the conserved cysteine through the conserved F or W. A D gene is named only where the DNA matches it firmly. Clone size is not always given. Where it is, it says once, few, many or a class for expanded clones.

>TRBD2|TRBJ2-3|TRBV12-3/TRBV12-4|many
CAAMGSGIADTQYF
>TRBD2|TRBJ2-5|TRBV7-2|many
CASSLGGGAVETQYF
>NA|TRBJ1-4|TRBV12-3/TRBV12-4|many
CASSFSSRPTEKLFF
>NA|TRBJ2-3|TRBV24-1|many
CATSDGWGATDTQYF
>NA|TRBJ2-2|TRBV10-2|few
CASRGRNTGELFF
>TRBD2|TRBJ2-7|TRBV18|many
CASSPPAGTRFYEQYF
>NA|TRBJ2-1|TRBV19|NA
CASSTSSASGHYNEQLF
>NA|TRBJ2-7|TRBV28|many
CASSFEGNEQYF
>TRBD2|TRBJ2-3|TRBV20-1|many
CSATLAGDTDTQYF
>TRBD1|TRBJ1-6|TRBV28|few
CASSLPGQGSPLHF
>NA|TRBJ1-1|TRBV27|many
CASRPLRRHEAFF
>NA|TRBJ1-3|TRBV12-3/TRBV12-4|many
CASSFPIHSGNTIYF
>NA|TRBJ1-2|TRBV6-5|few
CASSYGDRYGYTF
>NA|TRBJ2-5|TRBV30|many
CAWNPGTETQYF
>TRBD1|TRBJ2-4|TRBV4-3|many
CASSQGQGEAKNIQYF
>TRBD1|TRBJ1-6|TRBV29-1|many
CSVRTGELGYNSPLHF
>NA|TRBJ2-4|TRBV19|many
CASPPLGVVKNIQYF
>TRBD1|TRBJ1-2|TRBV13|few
CASSFIRRQTGQGDYGYTF
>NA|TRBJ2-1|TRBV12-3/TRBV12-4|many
CASSFDLGSEQFF
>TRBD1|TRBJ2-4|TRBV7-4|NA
CATSQDGTGRLNIQYF
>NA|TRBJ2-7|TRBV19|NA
CASSTSPWEAYYEQYF
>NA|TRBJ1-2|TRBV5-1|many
CASSEGSYGYTF
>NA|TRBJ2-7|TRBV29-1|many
CSVVGRLPYEQYF
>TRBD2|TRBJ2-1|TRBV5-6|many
CASSNGEREYEQFF
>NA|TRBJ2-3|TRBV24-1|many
CATSEPGRGTDTQYF
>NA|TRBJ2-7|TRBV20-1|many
CSAIPQNRPYEQYF
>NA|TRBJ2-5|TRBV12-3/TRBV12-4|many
CASSVYTGQETQYF
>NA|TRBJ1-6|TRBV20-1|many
CSARDGGGRKNSPLHF
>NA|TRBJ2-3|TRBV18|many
CASSPLHTDTQYF
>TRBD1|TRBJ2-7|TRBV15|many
CATSRDPTGGFYEQYF
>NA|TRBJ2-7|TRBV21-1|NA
CASSKVLRRTKDTYEQYF
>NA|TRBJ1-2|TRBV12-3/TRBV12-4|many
CASSFNLGYGYTF
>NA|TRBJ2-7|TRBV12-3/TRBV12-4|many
CASSFGQGGEQYF
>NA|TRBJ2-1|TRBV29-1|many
CSVEGGSMSYNEQFF
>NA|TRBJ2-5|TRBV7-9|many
CASSLSRGVQETQYF
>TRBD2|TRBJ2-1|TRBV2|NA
CASSGGVLAGLSYNEQFF
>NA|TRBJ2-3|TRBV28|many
CASSLSPSFSWQGFRTDTQYF
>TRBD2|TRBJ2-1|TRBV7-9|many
CASSRVAGVMNEQFF
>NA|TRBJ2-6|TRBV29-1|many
CSAASAGANVLTF
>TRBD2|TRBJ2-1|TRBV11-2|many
CASSLDPSGRASYNEQFF
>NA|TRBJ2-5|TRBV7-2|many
CASSFRFQETQYF
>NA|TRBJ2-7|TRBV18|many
CASSPLAWGYEQYF
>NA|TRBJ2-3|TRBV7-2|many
CASSLVVGGGSTDTQYF
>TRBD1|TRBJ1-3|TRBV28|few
CASSTGTGLNGNTIYF